Reported below is one TCR beta chain. Its antigen remains unidentified. The sample is drawn from a study of cytomegalovirus exposure and HLA in healthy donors. The CDR3 has 17 amino acids. Germline CDR1 is SGDLS and CDR2 is YYNGEE. The J segment lost 1 base and the V segment lost 4 bases, leaving 13 bases of the junction unmatched. General study findings and limits: Several of the most significant clusters appeared, in a later analysis, to be linked to common viral pathogens. A few chains tied to CMV proved CMV antigen-specific in vitro.

60 Vbeta and 13 Jbeta primers were used in PCR. Some clones are missing from TCRdb's copy, which holds only in-frame ones; the method was immunoSEQ multiplex PCR. This sample's table reports some 200,000 clones. The clonotype comes from a girl aged 2-9 years in good health and CMV-seropositive. The chain is built from TRBV9 and TRBJ1-2; 7 bases match TRBD1. Sample: PBMCs. The CDR3 protein is CASSPYGDSIINYGYTF. The CDR3 DNA follows: TGTGCCAGCAGCCCTTATGGGGACAGCATTATTAACTATGGCTACACCTTC.